A single sample is the source of the 7 T cell receptor beta chains below, sequenced in a study of PD-1 blockade in classical Hodgkin lymphoma. The time point: cycle 4 day 1 (C4D1), after 5 to 7 weeks of nivolumab. All patients relapsed after autologous stem cell transplantation, and brentuximab vedotin exposure varied. Magnetic negative selection of thawed PBMCs was the method by which CD4+ T cells were purified. The data were produced by immunoSEQ multiplex PCR, yet TCRdb's version contains in-frame clones alone and is incomplete. The sample holds approximately 5,000 clones, around 80% seen once. Source: CD4+ T cells from blood, taken before the fourth cycle of nivolumab. The receptors derive from a human donor with classical Hodgkin lymphoma.

The chain links TRBV30 to TRBJ2-5; possible D gene TRBD1, 5 bases. Trimming took 5 bases from V and 5 from J, leaving 15 bases between them. This CDR3 spans 13 amino acids. Germline V gene lookup returns CDR1 GTSNPN and CDR2 SVGIG (reference sequence). The CDR3 DNA follows: TGTGCCTGGGGTGGGTTGAAGGGGGAGACCCAGTACTTC. Its translation: CAWGGLKGETQYF.

This chain links TRBV18 with TRBJ1-1; D perhaps matches TRBD1 (6 bases). The length of the CDR3 is 13 residues. The V gene lost 6 bases and the J gene lost 4 bases, with 12 bases spanning the gap. Germline values: CDR1 KGHSH, CDR2 LQKENI. DNA of the CDR3: TGTGCCAGCTCCCGACAGGAAGCCACTGAAGCTTTCTTT. Protein sequence: CASSRQEATEAFF.

The V gene is TRBV28, the J gene TRBJ2-3; D possibly uses TRBD1 or TRBD2 (5 bases each). This CDR3 contains 15 residues. Per the germline V gene, CDR1 is MDHEN and CDR2 is SYDVKM. V lost 3 bases to trimming and J lost 5 bases, with 15 bases between them. CDR3 sequence reads: CASSFGVGAGDTQYF. For the CDR3, the DNA is TGTGCCAGCAGTTTCGGGGTAGGGGCGGGAGATACGCAGTATTTT.

The chain couples TRBV5-1 to TRBJ1-2; D remains unclear. Germline CDR1 SGHRS, CDR2 YFSETQ. Trimming took 2 bases from V and 4 from J, leaving 9 bases between them. The CDR3 covers 13 residues. The DNA for the CDR3 is TGCGCCAGCAGCTTCTCAGGTCGCTATGGCTACACCTTC. It encodes CASSFSGRYGYTF.

The genes are TRBV19 and TRBJ2-1; 10 bases line up with TRBD1. The V gene end was trimmed by 5 bases and the J gene end by 4 bases; junction bases not matched to a gene: 11. The CDR3 is made up of 17 amino acids. The germline CDR1 and CDR2 sequences are LNHDA and SQIVND (reference sequence). The CDR3 protein is CASSPYMPGQGYNEQFF. The CDR3 DNA reads as TGTGCCAGTAGTCCCTACATGCCGGGACAGGGGTACAATGAGCAGTTCTTC.

The rearrangement uses TRBV19 and TRBJ1-5, with 10 bases identical to TRBD1. Trimming removed 3 bases from V and 6 bases from J; junction bases left unmatched: 8. Germline values: CDR1 LNHDA, CDR2 SQIVND (reference sequence). This CDR3 spans 16 amino acids. The CDR3 DNA is TGTGCCAGTAGTATCTCCGGGGACAGGGGAGGTCAGCCCCAGCATTTT. Protein product: CASSISGDRGGQPQHF.

This clone occurred a few times. This chain uses TRBV4-2 with TRBJ1-1, with D possibly matching TRBD1 (5 bases). V lost 0 bases, J lost 3 bases, and 5 bases lay in between. CDR1 LGHNA and CDR2 YNFKEQ come from the germline V gene. The CDR3 consists of 13 residues. This CDR3 reads CASSQEGDTEAFF. As DNA, the CDR3 is TGTGCCAGCAGCCAAGAAGGGGACACTGAAGCTTTCTTT.